What follows are 4 T cell receptor beta chains derived from one specimen sequenced in a study of cytomegalovirus exposure and HLA in healthy donors. With 60 Vbeta and 13 Jbeta primers, the PCR was carried out. Using immunoSEQ multiplex PCR, the repertoire was profiled, and TCRdb retains in-frame clones only, with some absent. The sample yields under 250,000 clones, over 80% seen once. Sequenced sample: PBMCs. The receptor set was obtained from a boy younger than 10 in good health and CMV-seronegative.

The chain couples TRBV19 to TRBJ2-6; D is possibly TRBD2 (6 bases). The V gene lost 6 bases and the J gene lost 0 bases, with 9 bases spanning the gap. This CDR3 spans 15 amino acids. From germline, CDR1 is LNHDA and CDR2 SQIVND (reference sequence). DNA of the CDR3: TGTGCCAGTAGCCGGGGGAGCTCTGGGGCCAACGTCCTGACTTTC. Its translation: CASSRGSSGANVLTF.

This clone has just a few counts. The V and J genes are TRBV2 and TRBJ2-1, with no clear D. The germline V gene encodes CDR1 SNHLY and CDR2 FYNNEI. V lost 2 bases and J 4 bases, leaving 9 bases between the germline ends. There are 14 residues in the CDR3. The CDR3, as DNA: TGTGCCAGCAGTGAAATTGGCAGATACAATGAGCAGTTCTTC. Protein: CASSEIGRYNEQFF.

V usage is TRBV5-4 and J usage is TRBJ2-3, with 12 bases aligning to TRBD1. Germline V CDR1 and CDR2: SGHNT, YYREEE (reference sequence). The CDR3 totals 17 residues. Trimming removed 6 bases from V and 5 bases from J; junction bases left unmatched: 13. The CDR3 nucleotides read TGTGCCAGCACCCCGGGACAGGGGGCGTTTCGGAAAGATACGCAGTATTTT. It encodes CASTPGQGAFRKDTQYF.

V and J are TRBV19 and TRBJ1-1; D may be TRBD1 (6 bases). The V gene's germline CDR1 is LNHDA and CDR2 SQIVND (reference sequence). The V end lost 3 bases, the J end lost 4 bases, and 15 bases lay between the germline ends. The CDR3 is 15 residues long. CDR3 loop: CASSIHRDLGTEAFF. Written as DNA, the CDR3 is TGTGCCAGTAGTATCCACAGGGATTTGGGCACTGAAGCTTTCTTT.